This TCR beta chain appears in the sequencing data of a study of blood T cell repertoires in COVID-19. Turning to the study itself: Collection of acute and convalescent COVID-19 samples took place in the United States, Italy and Spain.

The ends were cut back, 1 base at V and 4 bases at J, with 13 bases in the middle. Per the germline V gene, CDR1 is SGHTA and CDR2 is FQGNSA. The CDR3 is 15 residues long. TCRdb's copy holds only in-frame clones and misses some; the assay was immunoSEQ multiplex PCR. The sample yields more than 400,000 clones, roughly 87% seen once. The source is a woman under 30 who had recovered from COVID-19. The chain carries TRBV7-2 and TRBJ1-2; D is perhaps TRBD1 (6 bases). The sample consisted of PBMCs or T cells enriched from blood (not recorded which). CDR3 region: CASSLDVGQLYGYTF. CDR3 coding DNA: TGTGCCAGCAGCTTAGATGTCGGACAGCTCTATGGCTACACCTTC.